The sequence of this T cell receptor (beta chain) was determined in a study of blood T cell repertoires in COVID-19. Study at large: COVID-19 samples collected from the United States, Italy and Spain covered acute and convalescent phases.

Participants reported their clinical history, and cohort assignment relied on those reports. Germline CDR1 reads MGHDK; CDR2 reads SYGVNS. The ends were cut back, 5 bases at V and 5 bases at J, with 22 bases in the middle. CDR3 length: 16 amino acids. TCRdb's copy holds only in-frame clones and misses some; the assay was immunoSEQ multiplex PCR. The sample has approximately 220,000 clones, approximately 86% seen once. The TCR originated in a woman between 25 and 40 years old who had been exposed to COVID-19. The V gene is TRBV25-1, the J gene TRBJ2-7, with D possibly matching TRBD2 (6 bases). Sequences were obtained from PBMCs or T cells enriched from blood (not recorded which). The CDR3 nucleotides are TGTGCCAGCAGTTCAAATGGTTGGGGACTGCTGAACGAGCAGTACTTC. As protein: CASSSNGWGLLNEQYF.